This TCR beta chain was sequenced during a study of post-analysis software for immune sequencing data. Overall study results and limits: There were four or five TRBV segments more frequent in patients than controls, and TRBV5-6, TRBV5-1 and TRBV20-1 were among them.

Germline CDR1 and CDR2: SEHNR and FQNEAQ (reference sequence). V trimming: 5 bases; J trimming: 5 bases; junction bases outside the gene matches: 4. The CDR3 is 13 amino acids. This clonotype was detected only a few times. Its antigen is unidentified. TCR beta cDNA libraries included unique molecular identifiers. One entry per CDR3 protein, called by TCRdb with MiXCR from the PCR reads. The repertoire has about 760,000 distinct CDR3 sequences, roughly 30% of them found once; the top ten carry 0.5% to 0.6%. The sequence was collected from a girl aged 5 to 17 with multiple sclerosis. Material for sequencing was blood. The V and J genes are TRBV7-9 and TRBJ2-7, with 9 bases aligning to TRBD1. The CDR3 sequence is CASSLRDRDEQYF. The CDR3 DNA reads TGTGCCAGCAGCCTCCGGGACAGGGACGAGCAGTACTTC. Using reference TRBV7-9 and TRBJ2-7 for the parts outside the CDR3, the full variable domain is DTGVSQNPRHKITKRGQNVTFRCDPISEHNRLYWYRQTLGQGPEFLTYFQNEAQLEKSRLLSDRFSAERPKGSFSTLEIQRTEQGDSAMYLCASSLRDRDEQYFGPGTRLTVT.